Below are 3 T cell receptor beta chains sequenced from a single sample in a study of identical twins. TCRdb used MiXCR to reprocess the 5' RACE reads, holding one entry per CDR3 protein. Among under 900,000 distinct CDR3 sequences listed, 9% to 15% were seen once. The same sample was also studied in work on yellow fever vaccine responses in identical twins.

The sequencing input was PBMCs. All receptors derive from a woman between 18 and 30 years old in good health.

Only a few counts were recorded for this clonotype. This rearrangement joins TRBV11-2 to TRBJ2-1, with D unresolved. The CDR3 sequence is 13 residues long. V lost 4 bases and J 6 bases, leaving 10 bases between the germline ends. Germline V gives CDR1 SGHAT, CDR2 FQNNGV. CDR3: CASSYRRINEQFF. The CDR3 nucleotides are TGTGCCAGCAGCTATCGGAGAATCAATGAGCAGTTCTTC.

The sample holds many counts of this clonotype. The CDR3 DNA reads TGCGCCAGCAGCTGGCCAACTAGCGGGGACCTCTCCTACAATGAGCAGTTCTTC. Protein sequence: CASSWPTSGDLSYNEQFF. The chain has TRBV5-1 and TRBJ2-1, with 10 bases fitting TRBD2. Germline CDR1 is SGHRS and CDR2 is YFSETQ. The CDR3 covers 18 residues. The ends lost 3 bases at V and 0 bases at J; junction bases unmatched: 9.

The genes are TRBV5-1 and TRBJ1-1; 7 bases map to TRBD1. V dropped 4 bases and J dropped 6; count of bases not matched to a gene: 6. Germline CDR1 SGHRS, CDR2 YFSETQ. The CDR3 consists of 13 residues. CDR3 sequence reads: CASSEQGLAEAFF. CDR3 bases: TGCGCCAGCAGCGAACAGGGGTTAGCTGAAGCTTTCTTT.